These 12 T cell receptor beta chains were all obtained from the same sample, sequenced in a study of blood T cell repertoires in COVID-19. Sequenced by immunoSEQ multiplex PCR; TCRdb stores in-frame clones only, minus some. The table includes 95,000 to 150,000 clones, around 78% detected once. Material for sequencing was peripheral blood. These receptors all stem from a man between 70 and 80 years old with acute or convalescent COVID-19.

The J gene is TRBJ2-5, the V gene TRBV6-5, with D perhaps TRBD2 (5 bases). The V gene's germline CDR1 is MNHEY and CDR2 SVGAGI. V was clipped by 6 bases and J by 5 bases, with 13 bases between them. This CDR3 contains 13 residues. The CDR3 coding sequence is TGTGCCAGCAGCAGACGACGGAGGGAGACCCAGTACTTC. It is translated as CASSRRRRETQYF.

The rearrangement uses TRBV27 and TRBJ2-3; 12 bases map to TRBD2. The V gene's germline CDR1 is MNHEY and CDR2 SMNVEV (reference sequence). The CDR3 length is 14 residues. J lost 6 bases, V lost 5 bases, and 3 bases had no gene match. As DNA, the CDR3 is TGTGCCAGCAGTGCTAGCGGGGGGGCGGATACGCAGTATTTT. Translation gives CASSASGGADTQYF.

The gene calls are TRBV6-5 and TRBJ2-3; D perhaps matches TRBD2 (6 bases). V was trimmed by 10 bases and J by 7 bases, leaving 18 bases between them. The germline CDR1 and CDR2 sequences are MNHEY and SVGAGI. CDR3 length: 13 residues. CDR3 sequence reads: CATAGGFMHTQYF. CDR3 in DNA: TGTGCCACCGCCGGGGGATTCATGCATACGCAGTATTTT.

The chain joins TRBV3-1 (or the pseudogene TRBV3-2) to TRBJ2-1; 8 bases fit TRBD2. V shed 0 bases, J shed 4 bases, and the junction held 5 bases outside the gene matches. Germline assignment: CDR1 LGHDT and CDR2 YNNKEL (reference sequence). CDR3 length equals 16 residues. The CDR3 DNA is TGTGCCAGCAGCCAAGATGGGAGCGGGGGTTACAATGAGCAGTTCTTC. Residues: CASSQDGSGGYNEQFF.

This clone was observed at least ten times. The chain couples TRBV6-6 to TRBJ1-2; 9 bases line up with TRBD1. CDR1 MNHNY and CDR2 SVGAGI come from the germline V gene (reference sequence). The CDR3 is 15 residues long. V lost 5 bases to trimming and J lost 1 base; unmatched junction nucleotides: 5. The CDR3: CASSPRTGVNYGYTF. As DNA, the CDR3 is TGTGCCAGCAGTCCCCGGACAGGGGTTAACTATGGCTACACCTTC.

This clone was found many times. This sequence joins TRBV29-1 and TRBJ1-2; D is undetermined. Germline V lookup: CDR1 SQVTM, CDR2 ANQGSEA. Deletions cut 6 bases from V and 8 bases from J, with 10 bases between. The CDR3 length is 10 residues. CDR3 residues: CSVSGVGYTF. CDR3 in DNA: TGCAGCGTAAGCGGGGTCGGCTACACCTTC. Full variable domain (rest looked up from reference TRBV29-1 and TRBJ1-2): SAVISQKPSRDICQRGTSLTIQCQVDSQVTMMFWYRQQPGQSLTLIATANQGSEATYESGFVIDKFPISRPNLTFSTLTVSNMSPEDSSIYLCSVSGVGYTFGSGTRLTVV.

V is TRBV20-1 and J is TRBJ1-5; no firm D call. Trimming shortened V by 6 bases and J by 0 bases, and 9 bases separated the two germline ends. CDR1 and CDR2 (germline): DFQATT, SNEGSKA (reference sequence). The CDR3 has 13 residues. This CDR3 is CSASRSSNQPQHF. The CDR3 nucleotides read TGCAGTGCGAGTCGGTCTAGCAATCAGCCCCAGCATTTT.

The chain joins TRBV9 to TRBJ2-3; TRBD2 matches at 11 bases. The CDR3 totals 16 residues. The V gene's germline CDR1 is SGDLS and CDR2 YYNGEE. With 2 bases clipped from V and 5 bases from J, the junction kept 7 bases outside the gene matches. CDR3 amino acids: CASSVTSGGSGDTQYF. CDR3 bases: TGTGCCAGCAGCGTCACTAGCGGGGGTTCTGGAGATACGCAGTATTTT.

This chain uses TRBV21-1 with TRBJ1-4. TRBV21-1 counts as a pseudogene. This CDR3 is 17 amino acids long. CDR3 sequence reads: CASSKGGGGHEGEKLFF. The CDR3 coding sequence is TGTGCCAGCAGCAAAGGAGGGGGAGGGCATGAAGGAGAAAAACTGTTTTTT.

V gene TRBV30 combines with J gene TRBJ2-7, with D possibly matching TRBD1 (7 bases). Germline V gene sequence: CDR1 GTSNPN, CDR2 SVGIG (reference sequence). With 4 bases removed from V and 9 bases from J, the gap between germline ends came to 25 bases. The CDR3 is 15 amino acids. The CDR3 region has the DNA TGTGCCTGGACCCCCGCGGGGCAGGGGGTCGGGGGGCAGTACTTC. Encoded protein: CAWTPAGQGVGGQYF.

CDR3 residues: CASTPGWGHGQPQHF. In DNA form, the CDR3 reads TGTGCCAGCACTCCTGGTTGGGGGCATGGTCAGCCCCAGCATTTT. The rearrangement uses TRBV6-5 and TRBJ1-5; maybe TRBD1 (6 bases). This CDR3 is built from 15 residues. Trimming left V 7 bases short and J 6 bases short, with 19 bases between. CDR1 is MNHEY, CDR2 SVGAGI, per germline.

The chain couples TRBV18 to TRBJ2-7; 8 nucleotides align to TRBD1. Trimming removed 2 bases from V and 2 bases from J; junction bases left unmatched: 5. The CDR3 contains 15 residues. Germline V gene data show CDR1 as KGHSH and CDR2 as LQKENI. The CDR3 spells CASSPGTGPAYEQYF. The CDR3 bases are TGTGCCAGCTCACCAGGGACAGGACCCGCCTACGAGCAGTACTTC. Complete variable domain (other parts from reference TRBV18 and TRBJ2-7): NAGVMQNPRHLVRRRGQEARLRCSPMKGHSHVYWYRQLPEEGLKFMVYLQKENIIDESGMPKERFSAEFPKEGPSILRIQQVVRGDSAAYFCASSPGTGPAYEQYFGPGTRLTVT.